The 3 T cell receptor beta chains below all came from one sample that was sequenced in a study of blood T cell repertoires in COVID-19. Data came from immunoSEQ multiplex PCR; TCRdb stores just in-frame clones and leaves some out. The repertoire has around 200,000 clones, about 86% of them found once; the top ten carry 3% to 3.5%. Sequencing was carried out using PBMCs or T cells enriched from blood (not recorded which). Every receptor here comes from a woman between 50 and 59 years old in a cohort exposed to, infected with or recovered from COVID-19 (not recorded which).

The J gene is TRBJ1-2, the V gene TRBV5-4, with D tentatively TRBD1 (6 bases). The germline gives CDR1 SGHNT, CDR2 YYREEE (reference sequence). V shed 5 bases and J shed 8 bases, with 22 bases lying between them. The CDR3 contains 15 residues. The CDR3 protein is CASSSSIQGFRGYTF. CDR3 in DNA: TGTGCCAGCAGTTCCTCCATCCAGGGGTTCAGGGGCTACACCTTC.

The V gene is TRBV3-1 (or the pseudogene TRBV3-2), the J gene TRBJ2-7, with D maybe TRBD1 (6 bases). Germline assignment: CDR1 LGHDT and CDR2 YNNKEL (reference sequence). Trimming cost V 6 bases and J 5 bases, with 23 bases left between them. The CDR3 has 16 residues. The DNA for the CDR3 is TGTGCCAGCAGTCGTCCCCGACAGGCAAGAAGCCACGAGCAGTACTTC. This gives the protein CASSRPRQARSHEQYF.

The chain couples TRBV7-9 to TRBJ1-6, with 9 positions matching TRBD1. Germline V CDR1 and CDR2: SEHNR, FQNEAQ (reference sequence). Germline trimming cut 5 bases from V and 7 bases from J; bases unmatched to any gene: 3. There are 14 residues in the CDR3. CDR3 sequence (DNA): TGTGCCAGCAGCCGAGGACAGGGGAATTCACCCCTCCACTTT. This sequence encodes CASSRGQGNSPLHF.